Presented here are 29 T cell receptor beta chains from one specimen sequenced in a study of response to subunit inactivated influenza vaccine. One entry per CDR3 protein results from TCRdb running MiXCR on the RT-PCR reads. The sample shows some 480,000 distinct CDR3 sequences, approximately 10% of them seen only once. The material was PBMCs from blood, obtained around seven weeks after vaccination. These receptors came from a man in his fifties who received an inactivated influenza vaccine.

The chain joins TRBV7-9 to TRBJ2-2, with a possible D match to TRBD1 (5 bases). The V gene's germline CDR1 is SEHNR and CDR2 FQNEAQ (reference sequence). The CDR3 runs 16 residues. The V end lost 4 bases, the J end lost 0 bases, and 12 bases lay between the germline ends. The CDR3 reads CASSSTATANTGELFF. The CDR3 nucleotides are TGTGCCAGCAGCTCCACAGCGACAGCGAACACCGGGGAGCTGTTTTTT.

This clonotype was recorded many times. This chain's CDR3 is CASSLTTGPGELFF. For the CDR3, the DNA is TGTGCCAGCAGTTTAACGACAGGGCCCGGGGAGCTGTTTTTT. The gene calls are TRBV12-3 or TRBV12-4 and TRBJ2-2; TRBD1 matches 7 bases. The CDR3 sequence is 14 residues long. Unmatched junction bases numbered 3, after V lost 2 bases and J lost 6 bases.

This clonotype was seen a handful of times. The V call is TRBV12-3 or TRBV12-4, the J call TRBJ1-2, with 8 bases that match TRBD1. V was pared by 7 bases and J by 8 bases, with 3 bases of the junction left unmatched. The CDR3 sequence is 11 residues long. The chain's CDR3 is CASTPGGGYTF. In nucleotides, the CDR3 is TGTGCCAGCACCCCAGGGGGCGGCTACACCTTC.

This clonotype was seen a handful of times. The V gene is TRBV11-2, the J gene TRBJ2-3, with D tentatively TRBD2 (6 bases). V lost 3 bases to trimming and J lost 5 bases, with 15 bases between them. Germline lookup yields CDR1 SGHAT and CDR2 FQNNGV. This CDR3 contains 15 residues. The CDR3 loop reads CASSLQAPGRDTQYF. The CDR3 DNA is TGTGCCAGCAGCTTGCAGGCCCCCGGGAGAGATACGCAGTATTTT. The full variable domain, in which reference TRBV11-2 and TRBJ2-3 provide the parts outside the CDR3, is EAGVAQSPRYKIIEKRQSVAFWCNPISGHATLYWYQQILGQGPKLLIQFQNNGVVDDSQLPKDRFSAERLKGVDSTLKIQPAKLEDSAVYLCASSLQAPGRDTQYFGPGTRLTVL.

The rearrangement links TRBV6-2 or TRBV6-3 to TRBJ2-3, with 7 nucleotides matching TRBD1. Germline V gene sequence: CDR1 MNHEY, CDR2 SVGEGT. The CDR3 consists of 16 residues. Trimming at V came to 4 bases and at J to 5 bases, leaving 12 bases not matched to a gene. The CDR3 protein is CASSLEQGIGGDTQYF. The CDR3 DNA is TGTGCCAGCAGTTTAGAACAGGGGATCGGCGGAGATACGCAGTATTTT.

The V gene is TRBV11-2, the J gene TRBJ2-1, with TRBD2 identical over 8 bases. Germline V CDR1 and CDR2: SGHAT, FQNNGV. The CDR3 totals 21 residues. V was clipped by 1 base and J by 0 bases; unmatched bases: 17. The CDR3 coding sequence is TGTGCCAGCAGCTTAGGCCGGCGGGGGGTAAACCCTATAAGCTCCTACAATGAGCAGTTCTTC. It yields the protein CASSLGRRGVNPISSYNEQFF.

There are a few counts of this clonotype. J is TRBJ2-2 and V is TRBV7-9, with a tentative D call TRBD2 (5 bases). The length of the CDR3 is 15 residues. V was trimmed by 3 bases and J by 5 bases, leaving 13 bases between them. The V gene's germline CDR1 is SEHNR and CDR2 FQNEAQ (reference sequence). The CDR3 region is CASSLILSGTGELFF. CDR3 coding DNA: TGTGCCAGCAGCTTGATTCTGAGCGGTACCGGGGAGCTGTTTTTT.

Only a few counts were recorded for this clonotype. The chain is built from TRBV4-2 and TRBJ2-7; TRBD1 aligns across 11 bases. The germline CDR1 and CDR2 sequences are LGHNA and YNFKEQ. The CDR3 is made up of 15 amino acids. J gave up 5 bases and V 2 bases, and 5 bases lay outside the gene matches. CDR3 sequence: CASSQPGQGVHEQYF. The CDR3 coding sequence is TGTGCCAGCAGCCAACCGGGACAGGGGGTCCACGAGCAGTACTTC.

The V gene is TRBV12-3 or TRBV12-4, the J gene TRBJ2-1; D ambiguous. The germline V and J ends were trimmed by 5 bases and 8 bases, with 13 bases remaining between them. The CDR3 length is 13 residues. CDR3 protein: CASSPRTADEQFF. CDR3 DNA sequence: TGTGCCAGCAGTCCGAGGACCGCCGATGAGCAGTTCTTC.

The chain has TRBV3-1 and TRBJ1-5; D remains unclear. CDR3 length equals 15 residues. The V gene's germline CDR1 is LGHDT and CDR2 YNNKEL (reference sequence). V was clipped by 0 bases and J by 5 bases, with 11 bases between them. DNA for the CDR3: TGTGCCAGCAGCCAAGATACCAGTACCCATCAGCCCCAGCATTTT. Translated: CASSQDTSTHQPQHF.

This clonotype has only a few counts. The chain joins TRBV12-3 or TRBV12-4 to TRBJ2-2; D is uncertain. The CDR3 length is 16 residues. Trimming left V 0 bases short and J 0 bases short, with 8 bases between. CDR3 in amino acids: CASSLARVSNTGELFF. DNA for the CDR3: TGTGCCAGCAGTTTAGCCCGAGTTTCGAACACCGGGGAGCTGTTTTTT.

This sequence joins TRBV6-1 and TRBJ1-2, with 8 bases that match TRBD1. Germline V lookup: CDR1 MNHNS, CDR2 SASEGT. Trimming removed 7 bases from V and 5 bases from J; junction bases left unmatched: 9. This CDR3 spans 14 amino acids. Here the CDR3 reads CASILTGGPYGYTF. CDR3 sequence (DNA): TGTGCCAGCATCCTTACAGGGGGGCCTTATGGCTACACCTTC.

This clonotype was observed a handful of times. The chain uses TRBV10-2 and TRBJ1-1; D possibly corresponds to TRBD1 (5 bases). Germline CDR1 is WSHSY and CDR2 is SAAADI. The V end lost 7 bases, the J end lost 1 base, and 16 bases lay between the germline ends. CDR3 length: 15 amino acids. The CDR3 DNA is TGCGCCAGCATCGGTCTTCAGGGCAGGAACACTGAAGCTTTCTTT. Translated, it gives CASIGLQGRNTEAFF.

The CDR3 sequence is CASSQDTMRGAGTEAFF. CDR3 DNA: TGCGCCAGCAGCCAAGATACGATGAGAGGTGCGGGAACTGAAGCTTTCTTT. This chain links TRBV4-3 with TRBJ1-1; D is unresolved. This CDR3 has 17 amino acids. Trimming removed 0 bases at V and 5 bases at J, with 19 bases between. Germline-derived CDR1 and CDR2 are LGHNA and YSLEER.

This clonotype was counted only a few times. The V gene is TRBV7-9, the J gene TRBJ2-5; D is unclear. V lost 6 bases and J 5 bases, leaving 13 bases between the germline ends. This CDR3 region has 13 residues. The germline V gene has CDR1 SEHNR and CDR2 FQNEAQ (reference sequence). The CDR3 DNA reads as TGTGCCAGCAGATCCGACGGAGCGGAGACCCAGTACTTC. Its protein product is CASRSDGAETQYF.

This clonotype was detected once. The chain couples TRBV12-3 or TRBV12-4 to TRBJ2-7; 8 bases match TRBD1. The CDR3 runs 14 residues. Germline trimming cut 7 bases from V and 4 bases from J; bases unmatched to any gene: 9. DNA of the CDR3: TGTGCCAGCACCATTCGGGACAGGAGATACGAGCAGTACTTC. Translated: CASTIRDRRYEQYF.

This clonotype was observed at least ten times. V usage is TRBV12-3 or TRBV12-4 and J usage is TRBJ2-1; 7 bases line up with TRBD2. V lost 1 base to trimming and J lost 8 bases; unmatched junction nucleotides: 2. The CDR3 sequence is 13 residues long. The CDR3 nucleotides are TGTGCCAGCAGTTTAGAACTAGCGTATGAGCAGTTCTTC. It yields the protein CASSLELAYEQFF.

The table lists this clonotype with many counts. The junction shows a germline mismatch at one end, possibly a read error. V is TRBV5-1 and J is TRBJ2-4; tentative D call: TRBD1 (5 bases). This CDR3 has 15 amino acids. Germline CDR1 and CDR2: SGHRS and YFSETQ. The CDR3 reads CASSLDPANKPGAHF. The CDR3 region has the DNA TGCGCCAGCAGCTTAGATCCTGCTAACAAGCCTGGGGCCCACTTC.

In its sample, this clonotype was seen a few times. V gene TRBV6-5 combines with J gene TRBJ2-5; D not resolved. The CDR3 is 13 amino acids. Between the trimmed V and J ends, which lost 2 bases and 5 bases, there was a span of 9 bases. Looked up from germline, CDR1 is MNHEY and CDR2 is SVGAGI. CDR3 nucleotide sequence: TGTGCCAGCAGTTACACCATACGGGAGACCCAGTACTTC. This codes for CASSYTIRETQYF.

This clonotype was counted only a few times. This sequence joins TRBV6-4 and TRBJ2-2; the D gene is possibly TRBD2 (6 bases). The V gene's germline CDR1 is MRHNA and CDR2 SNTAGT. V was trimmed by 3 bases and J by 0 bases, leaving 14 bases between them. The CDR3 consists of 17 residues. The CDR3 DNA sequence: TGTGCCAGCAGTGAGTGTCGACTAGACACGAACACCGGGGAGCTGTTTTTT. As protein: CASSECRLDTNTGELFF.

This clonotype appeared a few times. The genes are TRBV7-9 and TRBJ2-7; a weak D match, TRBD1 (5 bases). CDR3 length: 15 residues. V gave up 2 bases and J gave up 3 bases, with 14 bases separating them. From germline, CDR1 is SEHNR and CDR2 FQNEAQ (reference sequence). This CDR3 reads CASSLPAGFYYEQYF. The CDR3 nucleotides are TGTGCCAGCAGCTTACCCGCAGGGTTTTACTACGAGCAGTACTTC.

The table lists this clonotype with a few counts. The gene calls are TRBV5-6 and TRBJ2-5; TRBD2 matches at 12 bases. The CDR3 covers 14 residues. J lost 10 bases, V lost 9 bases, and 13 bases had no gene match. From germline, CDR1 is SGHDT and CDR2 YYEEEE. The CDR3 here is CATYRLAGDRDQYF. The DNA of the CDR3 is TGTGCCACCTACCGACTAGCGGGAGATAGGGACCAGTACTTC.

The sample holds a few counts of this clonotype. The genes are TRBV27 and TRBJ1-1; D is possibly TRBD1 (5 bases). The ends were cut back, 3 bases at V and 5 bases at J, with 13 bases in the middle. This CDR3 spans 14 amino acids. Germline assignment: CDR1 MNHEY and CDR2 SMNVEV (reference sequence). As DNA, the CDR3 is TGTGCCAGCAGTTTGCCCGGGGGGGGAACTGAAGCTTTCTTT. Translating it yields CASSLPGGGTEAFF.

This clonotype showed up just a few times. The chain employs TRBV20-1 and TRBJ2-5; unclear D gene. V lost 5 bases and J lost 0, with 16 bases in between. CDR1 DFQATT and CDR2 SNEGSKA come from the germline V gene (reference sequence). The CDR3 length is 15 residues. CDR3 nucleotides: TGCAGTGCTCGAATGCTAGGGATAAACCAAGAGACCCAGTACTTC. The encoded protein is CSARMLGINQETQYF.

This chain uses TRBV20-1 with TRBJ1-1; TRBD1 matches at 7 bases. Germline V CDR1 and CDR2: DFQATT, SNEGSKA (reference sequence). The CDR3 totals 14 residues. The junction had 2 bases not matched to a gene; V was cut back by 1 base and J by 0 bases. The CDR3 is CSARAGTVNTEAFF. CDR3 in DNA: TGCAGTGCTAGAGCCGGGACAGTGAACACTGAAGCTTTCTTT.

This clonotype appeared many times. The rearrangement uses TRBV20-1 and TRBJ2-7, with 7 bases aligning to TRBD1. The CDR3 totals 14 residues. V gave up 5 bases and J gave up 3 bases; unmatched junction bases: 10. CDR1 is DFQATT, CDR2 SNEGSKA, per germline (reference sequence). CDR3 sequence reads: CSAVRQGFLYEQYF. Written as DNA, the CDR3 is TGCAGTGCTGTTAGACAGGGTTTTCTCTACGAGCAGTACTTC.

The chain carries TRBV9 and TRBJ2-7; D gene ambiguous. Per germline, CDR1 SGDLS and CDR2 YYNGEE. The length of the CDR3 is 16 residues. The ends were cut back, 0 bases at V and 4 bases at J, with 17 bases in the middle. The CDR3 sequence is CASSVAIQAEPYEQYF. CDR3 DNA sequence: TGTGCCAGCAGCGTAGCGATCCAGGCAGAACCATACGAGCAGTACTTC.

This clonotype was picked up many times. The chain's CDR3 is CASSLAAGQETQYF. As DNA, the CDR3 is TGCGCCAGCAGCTTGGCGGCGGGACAAGAGACCCAGTACTTC. The J gene is TRBJ2-5, the V gene TRBV5-1; a weak D match, TRBD2 (6 bases). V shed 0 bases and J shed 2 bases, with 8 bases lying between them. The germline V gene has CDR1 SGHRS and CDR2 YFSETQ. The CDR3 sequence is 14 residues long.

This clonotype occurred a few times. The gene calls are TRBV25-1 and TRBJ2-7, with 8 bases aligning to TRBD1. Germline values: CDR1 MGHDK, CDR2 SYGVNS. The J segment lost 4 bases and the V segment lost 3 bases, leaving 8 bases of the junction unmatched. CDR3 size: 15 residues. The DNA for the CDR3 is TGTGCCAGCAGTGATTACGGGACAGGAGTATACGAGCAGTACTTC. It yields the protein CASSDYGTGVYEQYF.